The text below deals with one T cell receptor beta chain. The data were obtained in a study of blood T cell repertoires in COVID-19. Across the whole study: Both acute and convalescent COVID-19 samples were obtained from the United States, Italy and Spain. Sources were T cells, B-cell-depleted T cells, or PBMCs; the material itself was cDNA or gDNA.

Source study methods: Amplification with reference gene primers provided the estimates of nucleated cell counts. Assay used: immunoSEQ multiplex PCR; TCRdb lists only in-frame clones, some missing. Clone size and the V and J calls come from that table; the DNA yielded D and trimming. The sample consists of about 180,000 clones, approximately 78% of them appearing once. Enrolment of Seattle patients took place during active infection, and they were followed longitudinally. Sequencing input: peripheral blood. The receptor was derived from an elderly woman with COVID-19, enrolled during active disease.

CDR3 sequence: CASSLGTSGRETQYF. CDR3 nucleotides: TGTGCCAGCAGCTTAGGGACTAGCGGGAGAGAGACCCAGTACTTC. V is TRBV13 and J is TRBJ2-5; 12 bases are shared with TRBD2. Germline CDR1 and CDR2: PRHDT and FYEKMQ (reference sequence). The V segment lost 0 bases and the J segment 4 bases; nucleotides outside the gene matches: 0. The CDR3 has 15 amino acids.